This T cell receptor (beta chain) was sequenced during a study of cytomegalovirus exposure and HLA in healthy donors. Study-level findings and limits: Through in vitro validation, three CMV-associated chains were shown to be specific for CMV antigens.

CDR3 length equals 13 residues. The V and J ends lost 7 bases and 4 bases respectively, with 12 bases between them. Looked up from germline, CDR1 is SGHTA and CDR2 is FQGNSA. PCR was performed using 60 Vbeta and 13 Jbeta primers. Profiling relied on immunoSEQ multiplex PCR, and the TCRdb table lists in-frame clones only, not all of them. Among about 140,000 clones, 76% were seen once, and the ten largest hold around 3%. With regard to this clone: The antigen remains undetermined.

Input material: PBMCs. J is TRBJ2-3 and V is TRBV7-2; the D gene is possibly TRBD1 (5 bases). This TCR came from a man aged 35 to 55 in good health and CMV-seronegative. The CDR3: CASKQGPPDTQYF. The CDR3, as DNA: TGTGCCAGCAAGCAGGGCCCCCCAGATACGCAGTATTTT.